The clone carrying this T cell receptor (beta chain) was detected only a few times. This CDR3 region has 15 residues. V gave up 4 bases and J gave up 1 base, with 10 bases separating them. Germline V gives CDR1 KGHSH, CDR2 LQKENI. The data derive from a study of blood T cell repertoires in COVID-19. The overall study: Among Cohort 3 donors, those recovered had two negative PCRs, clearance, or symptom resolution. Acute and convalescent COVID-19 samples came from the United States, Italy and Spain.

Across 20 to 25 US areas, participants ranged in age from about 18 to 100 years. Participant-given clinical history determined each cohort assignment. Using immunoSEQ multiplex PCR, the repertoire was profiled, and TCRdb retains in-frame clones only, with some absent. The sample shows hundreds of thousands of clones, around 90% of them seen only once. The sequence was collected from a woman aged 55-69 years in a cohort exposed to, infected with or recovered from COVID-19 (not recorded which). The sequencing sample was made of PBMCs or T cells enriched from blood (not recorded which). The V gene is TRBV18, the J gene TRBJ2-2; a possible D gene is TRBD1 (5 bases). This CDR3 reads CASSQETVNTGELFF. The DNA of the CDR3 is TGTGCCAGCTCACAGGAGACAGTGAACACCGGGGAGCTGTTTTTT.